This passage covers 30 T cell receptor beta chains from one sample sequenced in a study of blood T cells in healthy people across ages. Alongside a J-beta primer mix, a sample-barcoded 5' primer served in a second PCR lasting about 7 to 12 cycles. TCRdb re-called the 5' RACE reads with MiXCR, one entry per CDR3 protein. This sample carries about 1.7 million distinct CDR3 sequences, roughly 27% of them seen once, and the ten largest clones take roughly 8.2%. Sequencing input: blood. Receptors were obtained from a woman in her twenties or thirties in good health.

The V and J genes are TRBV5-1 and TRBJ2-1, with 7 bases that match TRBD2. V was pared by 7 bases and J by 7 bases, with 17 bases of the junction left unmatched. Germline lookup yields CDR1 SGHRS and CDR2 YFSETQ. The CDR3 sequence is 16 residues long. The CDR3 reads CASLNRPAGIRNEQFF. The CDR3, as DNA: TGCGCCAGCCTCAATAGGCCAGCGGGAATAAGAAATGAGCAGTTCTTC.

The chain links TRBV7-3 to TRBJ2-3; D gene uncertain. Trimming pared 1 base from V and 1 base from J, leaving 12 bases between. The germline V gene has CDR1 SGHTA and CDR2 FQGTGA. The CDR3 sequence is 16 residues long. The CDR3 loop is CASSLNTVPRTDTQYF. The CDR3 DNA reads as TGTGCCAGCAGCTTAAACACTGTTCCTCGCACAGATACGCAGTATTTT.

CDR3 coding DNA: TGTGCCAGCAGCTCGGACAGGGGGCGCCGAGGGCAGTTCTTC. It yields the protein CASSSDRGRRGQFF. The chain couples TRBV7-2 to TRBJ2-1, with 11 bases fitting TRBD1. CDR3 length: 14 residues. J lost 12 bases, V lost 4 bases, and 8 bases had no gene match. CDR1 is SGHTA and CDR2 is FQGNSA in the germline V gene.

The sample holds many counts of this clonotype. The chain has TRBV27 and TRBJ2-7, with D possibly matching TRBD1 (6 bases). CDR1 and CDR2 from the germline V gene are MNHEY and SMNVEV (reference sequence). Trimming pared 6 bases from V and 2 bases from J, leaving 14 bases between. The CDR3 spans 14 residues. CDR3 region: CASSPGQQTYEQYF. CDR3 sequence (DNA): TGTGCCAGCAGCCCGGGACAACAAACCTACGAGCAGTACTTC.

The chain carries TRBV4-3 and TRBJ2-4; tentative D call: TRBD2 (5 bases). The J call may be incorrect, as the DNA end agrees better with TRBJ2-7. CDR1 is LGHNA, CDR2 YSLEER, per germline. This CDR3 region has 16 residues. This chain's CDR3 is CASSQVAGGPTYEQYF. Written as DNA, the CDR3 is TGCGCCAGCAGCCAAGTGGCCGGCGGGCCCACCTACGAGCAGTACTTC.

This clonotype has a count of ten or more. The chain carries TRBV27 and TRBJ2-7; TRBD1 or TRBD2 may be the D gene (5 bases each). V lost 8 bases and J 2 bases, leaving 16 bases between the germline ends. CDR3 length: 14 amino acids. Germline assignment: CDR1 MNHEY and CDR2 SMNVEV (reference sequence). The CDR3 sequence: CASGDGRGPYEQYF. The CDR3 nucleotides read TGTGCCAGCGGGGATGGACGGGGACCCTACGAGCAGTACTTC.

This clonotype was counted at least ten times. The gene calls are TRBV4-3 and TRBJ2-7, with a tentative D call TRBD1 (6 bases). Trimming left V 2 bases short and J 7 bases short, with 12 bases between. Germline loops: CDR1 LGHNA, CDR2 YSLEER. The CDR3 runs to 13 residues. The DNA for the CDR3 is TGCGCCAGCAGCCAAAATACAGGGCGTGAGCAGTACTTC. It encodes CASSQNTGREQYF.

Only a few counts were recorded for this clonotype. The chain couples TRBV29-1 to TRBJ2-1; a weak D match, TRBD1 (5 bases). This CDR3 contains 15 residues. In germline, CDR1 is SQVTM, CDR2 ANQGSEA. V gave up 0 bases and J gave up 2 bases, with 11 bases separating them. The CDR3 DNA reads TGCAGCGTTGAAGAACCAGGGAAGGCCTACAATGAGCAGTTCTTC. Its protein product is CSVEEPGKAYNEQFF.

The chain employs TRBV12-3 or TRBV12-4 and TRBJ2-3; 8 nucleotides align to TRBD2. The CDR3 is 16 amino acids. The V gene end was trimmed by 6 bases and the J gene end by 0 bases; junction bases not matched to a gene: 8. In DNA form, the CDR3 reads TGTGCCAGCAGGAGGACTAGCCCGACTAGCACAGATACGCAGTATTTT. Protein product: CASRRTSPTSTDTQYF.

The CDR3 spells CASSPGTGRWGGYTF. CDR3 in DNA: TGTGCCAGCAGCCCCGGGACAGGGCGTTGGGGAGGCTACACCTTC. The gene calls are TRBV6-5 and TRBJ1-2; TRBD1 matches at 9 bases. Trimming took 6 bases from V and 8 from J; bases not matched to a gene: 13. This CDR3 contains 15 residues. Germline values: CDR1 MNHEY, CDR2 SVGAGI.

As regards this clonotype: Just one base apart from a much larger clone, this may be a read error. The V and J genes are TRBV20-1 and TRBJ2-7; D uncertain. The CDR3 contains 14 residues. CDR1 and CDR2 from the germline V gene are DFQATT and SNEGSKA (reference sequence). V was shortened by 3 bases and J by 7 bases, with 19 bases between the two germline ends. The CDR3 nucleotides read TGCAGTGCTAGCCTTGGGTTGACACTCAATGAGCAGTACTTC. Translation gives CSASLGLTLNEQYF.

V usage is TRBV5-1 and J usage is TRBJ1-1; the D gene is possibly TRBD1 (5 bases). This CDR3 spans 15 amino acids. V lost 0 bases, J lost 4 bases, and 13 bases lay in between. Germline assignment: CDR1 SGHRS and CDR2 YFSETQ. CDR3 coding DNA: TGCGCCAGCAGCTTGGCCCTAGGGGCCGGCACTGAAGCTTTCTTT. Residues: CASSLALGAGTEAFF.

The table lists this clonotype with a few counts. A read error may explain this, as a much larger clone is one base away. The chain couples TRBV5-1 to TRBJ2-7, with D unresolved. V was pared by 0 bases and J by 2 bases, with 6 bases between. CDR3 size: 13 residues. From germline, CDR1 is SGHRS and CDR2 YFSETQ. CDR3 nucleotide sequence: TGCGCCAGCAGCTTGGACATGGCCTACGAGCAGTACTTC. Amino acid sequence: CASSLDMAYEQYF. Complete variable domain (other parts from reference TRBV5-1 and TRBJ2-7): KAGVTQTPRYLIKTRGQQVTLSCSPISGHRSVSWYQQTPGQGLQFLFEYFSETQRNKGNFPGRFSGRQFSNSRSEMNVSTLELGDSALYLCASSLDMAYEQYFGPGTRLTVT.

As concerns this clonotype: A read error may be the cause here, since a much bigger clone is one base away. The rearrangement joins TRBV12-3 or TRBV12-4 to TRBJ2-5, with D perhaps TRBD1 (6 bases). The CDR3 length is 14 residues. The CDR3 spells CASRLGQNQETQDF. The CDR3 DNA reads TGTGCCAGCAGACTAGGACAGAACCAAGAGACCCAGGACTTC.

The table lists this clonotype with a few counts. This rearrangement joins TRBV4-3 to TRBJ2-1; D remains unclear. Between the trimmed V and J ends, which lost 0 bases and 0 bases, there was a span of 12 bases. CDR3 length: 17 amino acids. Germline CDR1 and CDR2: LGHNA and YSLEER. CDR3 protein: CASSQDQGSRSYNEQFF. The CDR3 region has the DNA TGCGCCAGCAGCCAAGATCAAGGCAGTCGCTCCTACAATGAGCAGTTCTTC.

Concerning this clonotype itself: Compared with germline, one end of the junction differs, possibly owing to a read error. The CDR3 protein is CACSYRRNTDTQYF. The CDR3 DNA is TGTGCCTGCAGTTATAGGAGGAACACGGATACGCAGTATTTT. V usage is TRBV6-5 and J usage is TRBJ2-3, with D perhaps TRBD2 (5 bases). CDR3 length: 14 residues. The germline V gene encodes CDR1 MNHEY and CDR2 SVGAGI.

Here the CDR3 DNA reads TGCAGTGCTAGAGATGAGGGGGGGCCAGGGTACACAGATACGCAGTATTTT. Its translation: CSARDEGGPGYTDTQYF. The genes are TRBV20-1 and TRBJ2-3; D is possibly TRBD2 (7 bases). V lost 0 bases and J lost 2, with 18 bases in between. Germline V gene lookup returns CDR1 DFQATT and CDR2 SNEGSKA (reference sequence). The CDR3 contains 17 residues.

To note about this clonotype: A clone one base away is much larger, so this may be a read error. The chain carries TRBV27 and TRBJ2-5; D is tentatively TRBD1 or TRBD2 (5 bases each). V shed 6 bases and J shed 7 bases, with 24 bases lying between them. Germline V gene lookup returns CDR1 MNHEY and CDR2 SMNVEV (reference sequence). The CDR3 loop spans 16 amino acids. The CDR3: CASSRAGTSYVGTQYF. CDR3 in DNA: TGTGCCAGCAGCCGCGCCGGGACCTCTTATGTGGGGACCCAGTACTTC.

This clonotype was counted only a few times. The CDR3 loop is CSARDRGRGTEAFF. CDR3 nucleotide sequence: TGCAGTGCTAGGGACAGGGGCCGGGGCACTGAAGCTTTCTTT. The rearrangement uses TRBV20-1 and TRBJ1-1, with TRBD1 matching 9 bases. V lost 3 bases to trimming and J lost 4 bases; unmatched junction nucleotides: 6. The CDR3 has 14 residues. Germline CDR1 DFQATT, CDR2 SNEGSKA (reference sequence).

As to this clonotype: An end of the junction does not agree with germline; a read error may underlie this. CDR3 nucleotides: TGCGCCAGCAGCCAAATAGATGAGGCAGTCTCTGGGGCCAACGTCCAGACTTTC. It translates to CASSQIDEAVSGANVQTF. The chain combines TRBV4-3 with TRBJ2-6, with TRBD1 as a possible D gene (5 bases). Germline lookup yields CDR1 LGHNA and CDR2 YSLEER. The CDR3 loop spans 18 amino acids.

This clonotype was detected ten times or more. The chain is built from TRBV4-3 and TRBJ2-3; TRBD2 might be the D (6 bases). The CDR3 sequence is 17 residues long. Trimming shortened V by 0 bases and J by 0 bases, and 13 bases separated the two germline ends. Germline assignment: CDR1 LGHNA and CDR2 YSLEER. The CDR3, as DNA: TGCGCCAGCAGCCAAGATTGGGGGGAGACTAGCACAGATACGCAGTATTTT. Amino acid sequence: CASSQDWGETSTDTQYF.

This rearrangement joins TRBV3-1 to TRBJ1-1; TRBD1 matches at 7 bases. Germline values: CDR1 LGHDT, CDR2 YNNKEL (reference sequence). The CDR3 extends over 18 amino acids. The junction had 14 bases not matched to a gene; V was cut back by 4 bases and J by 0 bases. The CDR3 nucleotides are TGTGCCAGCAGCCCGATTGCCTCCGGGACAGCTCTGAACACTGAAGCTTTCTTT. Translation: CASSPIASGTALNTEAFF. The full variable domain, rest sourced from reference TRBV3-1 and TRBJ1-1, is DTAVSQTPKYLVTQMGNDKSIKCEQNLGHDTMYWYKQDSKKFLKIMFSYNNKELIINETVPNRFSPKSPDKAHLNLHINSLELGDSAVYFCASSPIASGTALNTEAFFGQGTRLTVV.

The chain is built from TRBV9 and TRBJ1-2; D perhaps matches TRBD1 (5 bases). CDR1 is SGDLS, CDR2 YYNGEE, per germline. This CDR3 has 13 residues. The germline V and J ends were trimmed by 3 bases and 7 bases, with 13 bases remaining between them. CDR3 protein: CASSDPGRSGYTF. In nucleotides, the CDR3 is TGTGCCAGCAGCGACCCGGGACGGAGTGGCTACACCTTC.

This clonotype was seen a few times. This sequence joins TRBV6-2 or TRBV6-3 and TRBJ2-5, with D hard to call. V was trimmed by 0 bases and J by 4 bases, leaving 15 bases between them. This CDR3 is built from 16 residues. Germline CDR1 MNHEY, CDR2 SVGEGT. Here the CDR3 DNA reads TGTGCCAGCAGTTACTCGAGGCGCGGAGCGCGAGAGACCCAGTACTTC. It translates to CASSYSRRGARETQYF.

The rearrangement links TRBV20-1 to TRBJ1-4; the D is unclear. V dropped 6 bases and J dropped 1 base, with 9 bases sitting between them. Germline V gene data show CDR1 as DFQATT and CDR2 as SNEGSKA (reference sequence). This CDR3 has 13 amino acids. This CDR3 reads CSARSLTNEKLFF. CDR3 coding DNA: TGCAGTGCGAGAAGCTTAACTAATGAAAAACTGTTTTTT.

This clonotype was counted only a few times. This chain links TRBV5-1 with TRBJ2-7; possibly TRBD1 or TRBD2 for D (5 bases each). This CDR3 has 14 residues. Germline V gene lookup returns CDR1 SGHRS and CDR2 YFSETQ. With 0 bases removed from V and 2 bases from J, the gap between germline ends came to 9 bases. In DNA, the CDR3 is TGCGCCAGCAGCTTGGACGGGACGGCCTACGAGCAGTACTTC. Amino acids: CASSLDGTAYEQYF.

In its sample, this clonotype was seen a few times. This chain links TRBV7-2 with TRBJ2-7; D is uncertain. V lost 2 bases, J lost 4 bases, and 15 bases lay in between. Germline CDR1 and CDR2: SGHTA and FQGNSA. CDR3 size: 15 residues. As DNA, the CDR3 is TGTGCCAGCAGCTTATCTGGGCTAGTCAGTTACGAGCAGTACTTC. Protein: CASSLSGLVSYEQYF.

CDR3 region: CAWSGSGIDTEAFF. The CDR3 DNA sequence: TGTGCCTGGAGTGGTTCAGGGATAGACACTGAAGCTTTCTTT. The gene calls are TRBV30 and TRBJ1-1, with a weak D call TRBD1 (5 bases). Germline-derived CDR1 and CDR2 are GTSNPN and SVGIG (reference sequence). The CDR3 is 14 residues long. The V gene lost 1 base and the J gene lost 3 bases, with 12 bases spanning the gap.

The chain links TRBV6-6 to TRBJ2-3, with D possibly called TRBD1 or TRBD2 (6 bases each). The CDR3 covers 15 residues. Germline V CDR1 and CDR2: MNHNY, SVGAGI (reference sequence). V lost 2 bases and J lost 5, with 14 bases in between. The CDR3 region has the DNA TGTGCCAGCAGTTACCAGGAGGGGGGTGGAGATACGCAGTATTTT. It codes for CASSYQEGGGDTQYF.

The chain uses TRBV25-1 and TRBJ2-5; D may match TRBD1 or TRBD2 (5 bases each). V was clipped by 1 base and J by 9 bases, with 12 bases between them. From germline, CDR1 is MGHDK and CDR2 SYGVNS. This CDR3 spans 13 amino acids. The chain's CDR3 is CASSEFSLGAQYF. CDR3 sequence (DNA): TGTGCCAGCAGTGAATTTTCGTTGGGGGCCCAGTACTTC.